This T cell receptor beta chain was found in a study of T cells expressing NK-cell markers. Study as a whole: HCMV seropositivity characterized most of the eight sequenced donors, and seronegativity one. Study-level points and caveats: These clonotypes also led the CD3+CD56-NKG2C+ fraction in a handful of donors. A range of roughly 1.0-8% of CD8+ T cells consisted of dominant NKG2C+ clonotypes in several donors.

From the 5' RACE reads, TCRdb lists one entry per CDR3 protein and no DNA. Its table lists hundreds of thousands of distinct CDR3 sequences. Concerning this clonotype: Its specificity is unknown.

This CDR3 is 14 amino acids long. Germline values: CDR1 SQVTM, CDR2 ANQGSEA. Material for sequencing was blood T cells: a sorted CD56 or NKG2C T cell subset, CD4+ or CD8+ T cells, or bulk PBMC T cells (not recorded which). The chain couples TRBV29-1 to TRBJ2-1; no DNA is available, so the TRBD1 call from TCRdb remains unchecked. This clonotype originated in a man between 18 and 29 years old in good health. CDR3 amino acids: CSVPYGGGNNEQFF.